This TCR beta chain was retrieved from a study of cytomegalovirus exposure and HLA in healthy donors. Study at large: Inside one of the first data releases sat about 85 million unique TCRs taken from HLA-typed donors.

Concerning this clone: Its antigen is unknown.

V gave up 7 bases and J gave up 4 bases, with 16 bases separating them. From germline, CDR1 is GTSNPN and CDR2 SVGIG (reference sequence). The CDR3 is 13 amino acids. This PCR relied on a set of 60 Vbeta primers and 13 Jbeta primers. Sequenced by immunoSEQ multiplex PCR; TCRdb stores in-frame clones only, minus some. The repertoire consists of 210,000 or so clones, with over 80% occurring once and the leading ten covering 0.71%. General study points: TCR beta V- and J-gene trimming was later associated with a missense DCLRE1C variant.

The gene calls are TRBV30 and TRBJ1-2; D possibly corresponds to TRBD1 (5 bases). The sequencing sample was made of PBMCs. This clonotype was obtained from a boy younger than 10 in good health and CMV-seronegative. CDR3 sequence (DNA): TGTGCCTTTTACTCCGACAGTCCCTATGGCTACACCTTC. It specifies CAFYSDSPYGYTF. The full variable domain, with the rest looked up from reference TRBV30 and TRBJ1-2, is SQTIHQWPATLVQPVGSPLSLECTVEGTSNPNLYWYRQAAGRGLQLLFYSVGIGQISSEVPQNLSASRPQDRQFILSSKKLLLSDSGFYLCAFYSDSPYGYTFGSGTRLTVV.